The next 30 T cell receptor beta chains were all read from a single sample in a study of blood T cell repertoires in COVID-19. Assay: immunoSEQ multiplex PCR; the TCRdb copy retains only in-frame clones and omits some. The sample carries 45,000 to 60,000 clones, around nine tenths recorded once. Sequencing was done on a sample of peripheral blood. These receptors were obtained from a man aged 60-69 years with active or convalescent COVID-19.

V and J are TRBV7-8 and TRBJ1-1, with a tentative D call TRBD1 (6 bases). Germline V lookup: CDR1 SGHVS, CDR2 FQNEAQ. The V end lost 2 bases, the J end lost 0 bases, and 13 bases lay between the germline ends. There are 16 residues in the CDR3. CDR3 protein: CASSLRFGQMNTEAFF. CDR3 DNA: TGTGCCAGCAGCTTACGGTTCGGACAGATGAACACTGAAGCTTTCTTT.

This clone was found a few times. The chain recombines TRBV20-1 with TRBJ2-7; 7 bases agree with TRBD1. This CDR3 spans 11 amino acids. Germline trimming cut 6 bases from V and 12 bases from J; bases unmatched to any gene: 11. The germline V gene has CDR1 DFQATT and CDR2 SNEGSKA (reference sequence). DNA of the CDR3: TGCAGTGCACCTACCGCCGGGACAGTGTACTTC. Residues: CSAPTAGTVYF.

J is TRBJ1-2 and V is TRBV6-4, with 7 bases fitting TRBD1. Germline CDR1 reads MRHNA; CDR2 reads SNTAGT. The CDR3 has 14 residues. J lost 6 bases, V lost 6 bases, and 10 bases had no gene match. CDR3 DNA sequence: TGTGCCAGCAGCAACCGTACAGGGGTCAATGGCTACACCTTC. It is translated as CASSNRTGVNGYTF.

The chain recombines TRBV6-4 with TRBJ1-1; D is undetermined. Trimming took 4 bases from V and 2 from J, leaving 8 bases between them. This CDR3 contains 13 residues. CDR1 and CDR2 (germline): MRHNA, SNTAGT. DNA for the CDR3: TGTGCCAGCAGTGCACAGATAAACACTGAAGCTTTCTTT. This encodes CASSAQINTEAFF.

This rearrangement joins TRBV7-9 to TRBJ2-2; D is perhaps TRBD1 (6 bases). The ends were cut back, 3 bases at V and 4 bases at J, with 9 bases in the middle. This CDR3 is 14 amino acids long. Germline V gives CDR1 SEHNR, CDR2 FQNEAQ (reference sequence). The CDR3 nucleotides are TGTGCCAGCAGCTTTTTGGGGGCCACCGGGGAGCTGTTTTTT. This encodes CASSFLGATGELFF.

The chain has TRBV7-2 and TRBJ1-5; D possibly corresponds to TRBD1 (5 bases). The CDR3 has 13 amino acids. V shed 4 bases and J shed 5 bases, with 9 bases lying between them. CDR1 and CDR2 (germline): SGHTA, FQGNSA. In DNA, the CDR3 is TGTGCCAGCAGCTCCAGGGTCGATCAGCCCCAGCATTTT. Translated: CASSSRVDQPQHF.

The chain couples TRBV6-4 to TRBJ1-5, with a weak D call TRBD1 (5 bases). CDR1 and CDR2 (germline): MRHNA, SNTAGT. This CDR3 contains 13 residues. With 5 bases removed from V and 3 bases from J, the gap between germline ends came to 8 bases. This CDR3 reads CASSPGYNQPQHF. Written as DNA, the CDR3 is TGTGCCAGCAGTCCAGGGTACAATCAGCCCCAGCATTTT.

This clone was observed a handful of times. V is TRBV3-1 (or the pseudogene TRBV3-2) and J is TRBJ2-1; 7 nucleotides align to TRBD1. The CDR3 is 15 residues long. Per the germline V gene, CDR1 is LGHDT and CDR2 is YNNKEL (reference sequence). V was clipped by 3 bases and J by 5 bases; unmatched bases: 7. CDR3 in amino acids: CASSQGQLFNNEQFF. DNA for the CDR3: TGTGCCAGCAGCCAGGGACAGTTATTCAACAATGAGCAGTTCTTC.

There are a few counts of this clone. This rearrangement joins TRBV5-4 to TRBJ2-1; 9 bases match TRBD2. Germline CDR1 reads SGHNT; CDR2 reads YYREEE (reference sequence). J was trimmed by 6 bases and V by 0 bases; bases with no gene match: 10. The CDR3 loop spans 17 amino acids. The CDR3, as DNA: TGTGCCAGCAGCTTGGATTTTTGGGCGGGGGGGCGCAATGAGCAGTTCTTC. Translated, it gives CASSLDFWAGGRNEQFF. Complete variable domain (other parts from reference TRBV5-4 and TRBJ2-1): ETGVTQSPTHLIKTRGQQVTLRCSSQSGHNTVSWYQQALGQGPQFIFQYYREEENGRGNFPPRFSGLQFPNYSSELNVNALELDDSALYLCASSLDFWAGGRNEQFFGPGTRLTVL.

The chain carries TRBV19 and TRBJ1-5; maybe TRBD1 (5 bases). V lost 9 bases to trimming and J lost 3 bases, with 12 bases between them. Germline V lookup: CDR1 LNHDA, CDR2 SQIVND (reference sequence). The CDR3 contains 13 residues. The CDR3 is CASNQGFNQPQHF. Here the CDR3 DNA reads TGTGCCAGCAATCAGGGTTTCAATCAGCCCCAGCATTTT. The full variable domain, completed using reference TRBV19 and TRBJ1-5, is DGGITQSPKYLFRKEGQNVTLSCEQNLNHDAMYWYRQDPGQGLRLIYYSQIVNDFQKGDIAEGYSVSREKKESFPLTVTSAQKNPTAFYLCASNQGFNQPQHFGDGTRLSIL.

The chain joins TRBV29-1 to TRBJ2-5; 12 positions agree with TRBD2. The ends lost 6 bases at V and 2 bases at J; junction bases unmatched: 4. The CDR3 sequence is 14 residues long. Germline CDR1 reads SQVTM; CDR2 reads ANQGSEA. As DNA, the CDR3 is TGCAGCGTGGCAGGACTAGCGGGACAAGAGACCCAGTACTTC. Translation: CSVAGLAGQETQYF.

The V gene is TRBV5-1, the J gene TRBJ1-4, with no clear D. With 1 base removed from V and 8 bases from J, the gap between germline ends came to 9 bases. Germline loops: CDR1 SGHRS, CDR2 YFSETQ. CDR3 length: 13 residues. For the CDR3, the DNA is TGCGCCAGCAGCTTGACGGTGGAGGAAAAACTGTTTTTT. Encoded protein: CASSLTVEEKLFF.

This rearrangement joins TRBV4-1 to TRBJ1-4; 7 nucleotides align to TRBD1. Germline CDR1 reads MGHRA; CDR2 reads YSYEKL. With V trimmed by 8 bases and J by 8 bases, 11 bases remained unmatched. The CDR3 has 14 residues. The CDR3 DNA is TGCGCCAGCGCGCCCCCGGGACAGAGAGAAAAACTGTTTTTT. It codes for CASAPPGQREKLFF.

The V and J genes are TRBV5-1 and TRBJ1-6; a possible D gene is TRBD1 (6 bases). Trimming pared 4 bases from V and 10 bases from J, leaving 12 bases between. CDR3 length: 13 amino acids. Germline V gene lookup returns CDR1 SGHRS and CDR2 YFSETQ. The CDR3 here is CASSLDSGSPLHF. The CDR3 nucleotides are TGCGCCAGCAGCCTGGACAGTGGATCACCCCTCCACTTT.

The chain recombines TRBV2 with TRBJ1-3; TRBD1 agrees at 12 bases. The CDR3 has 15 amino acids. The trim removed 5 bases at V and 4 bases at J, leaving 3 bases unmatched. Germline CDR1 reads SNHLY; CDR2 reads FYNNEI. The CDR3 coding sequence is TGTGCCAGCAGTAGGGACAGGGGGCGCGGAAACACCATATATTTT. It yields the protein CASSRDRGRGNTIYF.

V is TRBV27 and J is TRBJ1-2; D is undetermined. Trimming took 3 bases from V and 4 from J, leaving 12 bases between them. The CDR3 extends over 14 amino acids. Germline CDR1 MNHEY, CDR2 SMNVEV (reference sequence). The CDR3 coding sequence is TGTGCCAGCAGTTTGAGGGCGCCGGGCTATGGCTACACCTTC. Translation: CASSLRAPGYGYTF.

V is TRBV5-6 and J is TRBJ1-1; no clear D. From germline, CDR1 is SGHDT and CDR2 YYEEEE. Trimming removed 2 bases from V and 6 bases from J, with 11 bases in between. This CDR3 contains 13 residues. CDR3 loop: CASSFMRQPEAFF. The CDR3 DNA reads TGTGCCAGCAGCTTTATGCGGCAGCCTGAAGCTTTCTTT.

This clone came up once. The chain joins TRBV7-9 to TRBJ2-3; D remains unclear. The CDR3 totals 13 residues. With 11 bases removed from V and 4 bases from J, the gap between germline ends came to 16 bases. Germline loops: CDR1 SEHNR, CDR2 FQNEAQ (reference sequence). This CDR3 is CAWLQVGADTQYF. The CDR3 bases are TGTGCCTGGCTCCAGGTTGGCGCAGATACGCAGTATTTT.

The chain employs TRBV7-3 and TRBJ1-1; a weak D match, TRBD1 (5 bases). V was trimmed by 0 bases and J by 0 bases, leaving 8 bases between them. The V gene's germline CDR1 is SGHTA and CDR2 FQGTGA. The CDR3 extends over 15 amino acids. The CDR3 sequence is CASSLTGRVNTEAFF. In DNA form, the CDR3 reads TGTGCCAGCAGCTTAACAGGCAGGGTGAACACTGAAGCTTTCTTT.

The chain uses TRBV29-1 and TRBJ1-2, with D possibly matching TRBD1 (5 bases). Looked up from germline, CDR1 is SQVTM and CDR2 is ANQGSEA. The length of the CDR3 is 11 residues. CDR3 DNA: TGCAGTGGGGCGGAGTTTGGCGGCTACACCTTC. Translation gives CSGAEFGGYTF.

This clone was seen just once. V is TRBV18 and J is TRBJ1-1; 7 positions match TRBD1. V dropped 4 bases and J dropped 3; count of bases not matched to a gene: 2. Germline lookup yields CDR1 KGHSH and CDR2 LQKENI. This CDR3 spans 13 amino acids. In DNA form, the CDR3 reads TGTGCCAGCTCACAGGGGGCTGACACTGAAGCTTTCTTT. It yields the protein CASSQGADTEAFF.

Turning to this clone: The germline gene is not matched at one end of the junction; a read error may be the cause. The V call is TRBV6-5, the J call TRBJ1-4; no clear D gene. This CDR3 is 12 amino acids long. The germline gives CDR1 MNHEY, CDR2 SVGAGI. CDR3 residues: CASGRVGSVMIF. The CDR3 DNA reads TGTGCCAGCGGCCGGGTCGGCTCTGTTATGATTTTT.

V usage is TRBV5-1 and J usage is TRBJ1-6, with D unclear. The CDR3 spans 15 residues. Trimming took off 4 bases at V and 0 bases at J, with 8 bases between the two ends. In germline, CDR1 is SGHRS, CDR2 YFSETQ. The DNA of the CDR3 is TGCGCCAGCAGCGTACTATACTCCTATAATTCACCCCTCCACTTT. Its protein product is CASSVLYSYNSPLHF.

This rearrangement joins TRBV6-2 or TRBV6-3 to TRBJ1-4, with no clear D. V was pared by 5 bases and J by 4 bases, with 23 bases between. The CDR3 totals 18 residues. Germline CDR1 MNHEY, CDR2 SVGEGT. CDR3 bases: TGTGCCAGCAGTCTTAGGACTAACCGTCGGGGTAATAATGAAAAACTGTTTTTT. Translating gives CASSLRTNRRGNNEKLFF.

The chain employs TRBV5-6 and TRBJ2-5, with a weak D call TRBD1 (8 bases). Germline V gene lookup returns CDR1 SGHDT and CDR2 YYEEEE. This CDR3 spans 16 amino acids. V lost 9 bases and J 3 bases, leaving 24 bases between the germline ends. The CDR3 protein is CATRGQGAGAEETQYF. In nucleotides, the CDR3 is TGTGCCACCCGGGGGCAGGGGGCGGGGGCAGAAGAGACCCAGTACTTC.

This clone was observed once. This rearrangement joins TRBV28 to TRBJ1-5; the match to TRBD1 covers 7 bases. The germline V gene encodes CDR1 MDHEN and CDR2 SYDVKM. The CDR3 consists of 16 residues. V lost 1 base, J lost 4 bases, and 7 bases stayed unmatched. This chain's CDR3 is CASSLSVDRVNQPQHF. The CDR3 nucleotides read TGTGCCAGCAGTTTATCCGTTGACAGGGTAAATCAGCCCCAGCATTTT.

The chain carries TRBV3-1 (or the pseudogene TRBV3-2) and TRBJ1-4; the D gene is possibly TRBD1 (5 bases). Between the trimmed V and J ends, which lost 8 bases and 3 bases, there was a span of 10 bases. The CDR3 contains 13 residues. The V gene's germline CDR1 is LGHDT and CDR2 YNNKEL (reference sequence). The CDR3 DNA is TGTGCCAGCGGGCAGGGTCCTAATGAAAAACTGTTTTTT. Its protein product is CASGQGPNEKLFF.

The CDR3 coding sequence is TGTGCCTCGGAGGGAAGTAGGTTCAATCAGCCCCAGCATTTT. Its translation is CASEGSRFNQPQHF. The rearrangement uses TRBV19 and TRBJ1-5; D is unclear. The V end lost 11 bases, the J end lost 3 bases, and 17 bases lay between the germline ends. CDR1 is LNHDA and CDR2 is SQIVND in the germline V gene (reference sequence). CDR3 length: 14 amino acids.

V and J are TRBV20-1 and TRBJ1-3; D unclear. Trimming took off 3 bases at V and 0 bases at J, with 12 bases between the two ends. The CDR3 spans 15 residues. Germline V gene sequence: CDR1 DFQATT, CDR2 SNEGSKA (reference sequence). This chain's CDR3 is CSASPVLYSGNTIYF. The CDR3 nucleotides read TGCAGTGCTAGTCCGGTCCTATACTCTGGAAACACCATATATTTT.

This clone was counted a few times. The gene calls are TRBV4-1 and TRBJ1-6; D possibly corresponds to TRBD1 (5 bases). Trimming shortened V by 0 bases and J by 4 bases, and 7 bases separated the two germline ends. CDR3 length: 15 residues. Per germline, CDR1 MGHRA and CDR2 YSYEKL. The CDR3 sequence: CASSQERTYNSPLHF. For the CDR3, the DNA is TGCGCCAGCAGCCAAGAAAGGACATATAATTCACCCCTCCACTTT.